This T cell receptor beta chain is from a study of CD8+ T cells in alopecia areata. Study observations and caveats: Lesional scalp, notably in alopecia totalis/universalis, had clonality above that of normal scalp.

As for this clone: The target antigen is unknown.

RNA was extracted and reverse transcribed into cDNA as the sequencing template. Repertoires were generated with immunoSEQ multiplex PCR, while TCRdb's copy carries only in-frame clones and drops some. The sample holds 200,000 or so clones, 58% seen once. This CDR3 is 15 amino acids long. Germline V gene lookup returns CDR1 SGHTS and CDR2 YDEGEE. Trimming removed 4 bases from V and 5 bases from J; junction bases left unmatched: 5. The treatment was: oral pan-JAK inhibitor, 5-10 mg twice daily. This clonotype originated in a human donor with alopecia areata. The V and J genes are TRBV5-8 and TRBJ1-5, with 11 bases that match TRBD1. The sample in question was CD4+ T cells sorted from blood, obtained at week 24, from a patient treated with tofacitinib. The CDR3 loop is CASSGTGQGDQPQHF. The CDR3 DNA reads TGTGCCAGCAGCGGAACGGGACAGGGGGATCAGCCCCAGCATTTT.